This T cell receptor beta chain was sequenced for a study of blood T cell repertoires in COVID-19. Study-wide background: Some COVID-19 samples were acute and others convalescent; all came from the United States, Italy and Spain. Sources were T cells, B-cell-depleted T cells, or PBMCs; the material itself was cDNA or gDNA.

In the original analysis: Amplified reference gene primers provided the basis for estimating nucleated cell counts. Assay used: immunoSEQ multiplex PCR; TCRdb lists only in-frame clones, some missing. That table gives V, J and clone size, and the DNA gave D and trimming. The sample contains some 270,000 clones, approximately 86% of which appear only once. The CDR3 sequence is 13 residues long. Germline CDR1 MNHEY, CDR2 SVGAGI. The V gene end was trimmed by 6 bases and the J gene end by 5 bases; junction bases not matched to a gene: 4. Specimen: peripheral blood. The chain carries TRBV6-5 and TRBJ2-4; TRBD1 aligns across 7 bases. The clonotype was recovered from a man between 40 and 49 years old with active or convalescent COVID-19. The CDR3 is CASRTGVQNIQYF. CDR3 nucleotides: TGTGCCAGCAGAACAGGGGTCCAAAACATTCAGTACTTC.